The clone carrying this T cell receptor beta chain has just a few counts. The CDR3 covers 15 residues. V lost 6 bases and J 1 base, leaving 15 bases between the germline ends. Germline V CDR1 and CDR2: MNHEY, SVGEGT. CDR3-region Arm-PCR and iRepertoire HTBI primers produced the TCR beta libraries. MiXCR, run by TCRdb on the multiplex PCR reads, gives a single entry per CDR3 protein. This sample has around 250,000 distinct CDR3 sequences, with 15% to 20% found just once. These data are taken from a study of regulatory T cells in long-lasting Graves disease. Time point noted: newly diagnosed GD, antithyroid drugs for less than 3 months. The TCR library used RNA extracted from PBMCs. These data were likewise used in another study, on T cells in Graves' hyperthyroidism and ophthalmopathy. That paper states: The HTBI primer set served for first-round RT-PCR of the TCR CDR3.

This sample comprised peripheral blood mononuclear cells (PBMCs), obtained at new diagnosis, from a patient treated with antithyroid drugs. This clonotype originated in a woman aged 30 to 39 with Graves disease. The V call is TRBV6-2 or TRBV6-3, the J call TRBJ1-1; tentative D call: TRBD1 (6 bases). CDR3 nucleotides: TGTGCCAGCAGACTACAGGGATGGGAGAACACTGAAGCTTTCTTT. It yields the protein CASRLQGWENTEAFF.